This T cell receptor (beta chain) was sequenced during a study of breast tumors, draining lymph nodes, adjacent tissues. General study findings and limits: Tumor TCR diversity was below lymph nodes but above nontumor tissue. Luminal-like breast cancer showed significantly higher tumor–nontumor repertoire similarity than basal-like.

This CDR3 is built from 14 residues. Germline assignment: CDR1 GTSNPN and CDR2 SVGIG (reference sequence). Trimming cost V 2 bases and J 4 bases; bases outside gene matches: 7. Samples came from axillary lymph nodes draining the breast cancer. This clonotype came up many times. As yet, its antigen is unknown. TCRdb ran MiXCR on the multiplex PCR reads and lists one entry per CDR3 protein. The sample consists of over 200,000 distinct CDR3 sequences, 32% of them appearing once. The sequence was collected from a female donor with breast cancer. Some clones in this sample may be carry-over from other donors' samples. The sequencing input was axillary lymph node tissue. V is TRBV30 and J is TRBJ2-5; 7 nucleotides line up with TRBD2. The CDR3 DNA follows: TGTGCCTGGAGTAGGGACTATGGGCGAGAGACCCAGTACTTC. Amino acids: CAWSRDYGRETQYF. Full variable domain (rest looked up from reference TRBV30 and TRBJ2-5): SQTIHQWPATLVQPVGSPLSLECTVEGTSNPNLYWYRQAAGRGLQLLFYSVGIGQISSEVPQNLSASRPQDRQFILSSKKLLLSDSGFYLCAWSRDYGRETQYFGPGTRLLVL.